Listed below are T cell receptor beta chains from one sample, sequenced in a study of early T cells in non-severe SARS-CoV-2 infection. TCRdb re-analysed the 5' RACE reads in MiXCR, keeping a single row per CDR3 protein. The table shows approximately 76,000 distinct CDR3 sequences, with around 12% occurring only once. Sequenced: whole blood. The receptor source for this set is an adult who was a healthcare worker with PCR-confirmed SARS-CoV-2 infection or an uninfected control (not recorded which). CDR3s include the opening cysteine and the closing phenylalanine or tryptophan. D genes are given only for firm matches. For some rows the clone size is stated as once, few or many, or as a class when expanded; others skip it.

v_gene	d_gene	j_gene	abundance	CDR3aa	CDR3nt
TRBV5-1	-	TRBJ2-5	-	CASSHDGVGETQYF	TGCGCCAGCAGTCACGACGGCGTAGGCGAGACCCAGTACTTC
TRBV7-2	TRBD1	TRBJ2-7	-	CASSFSSTGGYEQYF	TGTGCCAGCAGCTTCTCCTCGACAGGGGGCTACGAACAGTACTTC
TRBV20-1	-	TRBJ2-2	-	CSAGTDSGDGELFF	TGCAGTGCCGGGACGGACTCCGGCGACGGGGAGCTGTTTTTT
TRBV6-5	-	TRBJ1-2	-	CASRPRTQAYTF	TGTGCCAGCAGGCCCAGAACACAAGCCTACACCTTC
TRBV29-1	-	TRBJ2-7	many	CSVLQDYEQYF	TGCAGCGTTTTACAGGACTACGAGCAGTACTTC
TRBV7-2	TRBD2	TRBJ2-3	many	CARRGENTDTQYF	TGTGCCCGCCGGGGGGAGAACACAGATACGCAGTATTTT
TRBV29-1	-	TRBJ1-1	-	CSVGRGGWNVDTEAFF	TGCAGCGTTGGCAGGGGAGGGTGGAATGTGGACACTGAAGCTTTCTTT
TRBV18	TRBD1	TRBJ1-2	many	CASSLRGQGFGDYGYTF	TGTGCCAGCTCTCTGAGGGGACAGGGATTCGGCGACTATGGCTACACCTTC
TRBV5-1	-	TRBJ1-5	many	CASSSMPGDQPQHF	TGCGCCAGCAGCTCGATGCCGGGGGATCAGCCCCAGCATTTT
TRBV20-1	-	TRBJ1-4	many	CSARQGALNEKLFF	TGCAGTGCGAGGCAGGGCGCTTTAAATGAAAAACTGTTTTTT
TRBV2	-	TRBJ2-7	-	CASSDGTSYEQYF	TGTGCCAGCAGTGATGGCACATCCTACGAGCAGTACTTC
TRBV3-1	-	TRBJ2-1	many	CASSQEVSSHNEQFF	TGTGCCAGCAGCCAAGAGGTGAGCAGCCACAATGAGCAGTTCTTC
TRBV18	-	TRBJ1-2	many	CASSPRGDYGYTF	TGTGCCAGCTCACCACGAGGAGACTATGGCTACACCTTC
TRBV29-1	TRBD2	TRBJ2-2	many	CSVYSGANTGELFF	TGCAGCGTGTATAGCGGGGCGAACACCGGGGAGCTGTTTTTT
TRBV29-1	-	TRBJ2-7	many	CSVEWGTYEQYF	TGCAGCGTTGAATGGGGGACCTACGAGCAGTACTTC
TRBV5-1	-	TRBJ1-1	many	CASSSGLPEAFF	TGCGCCAGCAGCTCGGGACTCCCTGAAGCTTTCTTT
TRBV5-1	-	TRBJ2-1	-	CATRVALVSSYNEQFF	TGCGCCACCAGGGTCGCTCTAGTCAGCTCCTACAATGAGCAGTTCTTC
TRBV28	-	TRBJ1-6	-	CASSSTGILYNSPLHF	TGTGCCAGCAGCTCTACAGGGATTCTCTATAATTCACCCCTCCACTTT
TRBV4-3	TRBD1	TRBJ1-1	many	CASSQEQKLTGRSGNTEAFF	TGCGCCAGCAGCCAAGAACAGAAACTGACAGGGAGGTCTGGGAACACTGAAGCTTTCTTT
TRBV20-1	-	TRBJ2-1	few	CSAKDNNEQFF	TGCAGTGCTAAGGATAACAATGAGCAGTTCTTC
TRBV20-1	TRBD1	TRBJ2-7	many	CSARRDRGEQYF	TGCAGTGCCAGGCGGGACAGGGGCGAGCAGTACTTC
TRBV2	-	TRBJ2-7	many	CASNEFRDADEQYF	TGTGCCAGCAATGAGTTCAGGGACGCCGACGAGCAGTACTTC
TRBV4-2	-	TRBJ2-7	many	CASSQDEQAYEQYF	TGTGCCAGCAGCCAAGATGAACAGGCCTACGAGCAGTACTTC